Listed here is a single TCR beta chain. Its antigen is as yet unknown. The V segment lost 5 bases and the J segment 1 base; nucleotides outside the gene matches: 5. Germline V gene data show CDR1 as SGHDN and CDR2 as FVKESK. The CDR3 sequence is 16 residues long. The source of the sample is a study of identical twins. TCRdb called the 5' RACE reads again in MiXCR, with one record for every CDR3 protein. The table has about 660,000 distinct CDR3 sequences, under 9% seen once. Study results and limitations: Within twin pairs, the out-of-frame alpha sequences they shared showed excess low generation probability. Out-of-frame beta sequences exhibited a weaker degree of excess twin sharing. Insertions were fewer in abundant cord blood beta clonotypes, whereas memory repertoires showed none of this pattern.

This sample was also put to use in a study of yellow fever vaccine responses in identical twins.

The receptor comes from a woman between 18 and 30 years old in good health. Input material: PBMCs. V and J are TRBV14 and TRBJ2-3; TRBD2 matches at 11 bases. CDR3 coding DNA: TGTGCCAGCAGCTCGACTAGCGGGACTCGCACAGATACGCAGTATTTT. Protein: CASSSTSGTRTDTQYF.